The 28 T cell receptor beta chains below all came from one sample that was sequenced in a study of Ad26.COV2.S vaccination and SARS-CoV-2 variants. The treatment: around 19 received Ad26.COV2.S at low or high dose, single or two shots; roughly 5 received placebo; per-sample allocation not given. The samples date from day 63 after the first vaccine or placebo injection. Measured with immunoSEQ multiplex PCR; TCRdb has only the in-frame clones, and not every one. The data hold 250,000 or so clones, with 70% to 90% observed a single time. This material consisted of peripheral blood, taken in a trial of Ad26.COV2.S vaccine versus placebo. The receptor source for this set is a person between 18 and 59 years old who received the Ad26.COV2.S COVID-19 vaccine or a placebo.

This clone was seen a single time. The rearrangement links TRBV9 to TRBJ2-2, with a possible D match to TRBD1 (5 bases). Germline CDR1 SGDLS, CDR2 YYNGEE. Trimming cost V 3 bases and J 6 bases, with 18 bases left between them. The CDR3 is 16 amino acids. CDR3 sequence reads: CASSGRRQSYAGELFF. The CDR3 DNA reads TGTGCCAGCAGCGGACGGAGACAGTCATACGCCGGGGAGCTGTTTTTT.

The chain combines TRBV5-4 with TRBJ1-2; D call uncertain. Germline-derived CDR1 and CDR2 are SGHNT and YYREEE (reference sequence). This CDR3 has 15 residues. V lost 3 bases, J lost 4 bases, and 16 bases lay in between. The CDR3 is CASSSDGDISYGYTF. Written as DNA, the CDR3 is TGTGCCAGCAGCTCGGATGGTGACATAAGCTATGGCTACACCTTC.

In its sample, this clone was seen once. The CDR3 sequence is CASSPRTSTSYEQYV. CDR3 nucleotide sequence: TGTGCCAGCAGCCCCCGGACTAGCACATCCTACGAGCAGTACGTC. The genes are TRBV6-2 or TRBV6-3 and TRBJ2-7; 8 bases fit TRBD2. The CDR3 extends over 15 amino acids. Germline values: CDR1 MNHEY, CDR2 SVGEGT. The trim removed 6 bases at V and 1 base at J, leaving 8 bases unmatched.

The chain couples TRBV9 to TRBJ2-7; D call uncertain. The CDR3 loop spans 14 amino acids. CDR1 and CDR2 from the germline V gene are SGDLS and YYNGEE. Trimming left V 0 bases short and J 0 bases short, with 7 bases between. CDR3 sequence: CASSVDGNSYEQYF. CDR3 bases: TGTGCCAGCAGCGTAGATGGGAACTCCTACGAGCAGTACTTC.

This chain links TRBV7-9 with TRBJ1-2; weak D call: TRBD1 (5 bases). The CDR3 length is 15 residues. The germline V gene encodes CDR1 SEHNR and CDR2 FQNEAQ (reference sequence). Trimming shortened V by 4 bases and J by 4 bases, and 16 bases separated the two germline ends. CDR3: CASSSFGGEGYGYTF. The CDR3 nucleotides read TGTGCCAGCAGCTCTTTTGGGGGAGAGGGCTATGGCTACACCTTC. The full variable domain, with the rest looked up from reference TRBV7-9 and TRBJ1-2, is DTGVSQNPRHKITKRGQNVTFRCDPISEHNRLYWYRQTLGQGPEFLTYFQNEAQLEKSRLLSDRFSAERPKGSFSTLEIQRTEQGDSAMYLCASSSFGGEGYGYTFGSGTRLTVV.

V and J are TRBV12-3 or TRBV12-4 and TRBJ1-2; the D gene is possibly TRBD1 (5 bases). Trimming cost V 5 bases and J 1 base, with 5 bases left between them. The CDR3 has 12 residues. As DNA, the CDR3 is TGTGCCAGCAGTGACAGTAACTATGGCTACACCTTC. It translates to CASSDSNYGYTF.

DNA for the CDR3: TGCGCCAGCAGCCAAGATGGGAAGGGCGGGAACATTCAGTACTTC. As protein: CASSQDGKGGNIQYF. The gene calls are TRBV4-1 and TRBJ2-4; D possibly corresponds to TRBD2 (5 bases). CDR1 and CDR2 (germline): MGHRA, YSYEKL. The V and J ends lost 0 bases and 7 bases respectively, with 13 bases between them. The CDR3 sequence is 15 residues long.

J is TRBJ2-2 and V is TRBV5-1, with TRBD2 matching 10 bases. This CDR3 comprises 17 residues. V lost 2 bases to trimming and J lost 3 bases; unmatched junction nucleotides: 7. Germline V gives CDR1 SGHRS, CDR2 YFSETQ. Here the CDR3 DNA reads TGCGCCAGCAGCTTTACCGGGACTAGCGTTTACACCGGGGAGCTGTTTTTT. This gives the protein CASSFTGTSVYTGELFF. The full variable domain, its missing parts supplied by reference TRBV5-1 and TRBJ2-2, is KAGVTQTPRYLIKTRGQQVTLSCSPISGHRSVSWYQQTPGQGLQFLFEYFSETQRNKGNFPGRFSGRQFSNSRSEMNVSTLELGDSALYLCASSFTGTSVYTGELFFGEGSRLTVL.

The rearrangement joins TRBV4-2 to TRBJ1-6; D unclear. CDR3 length: 16 residues. Germline CDR1 is LGHNA and CDR2 is YNFKEQ. V lost 0 bases, J lost 4 bases, and 10 bases lay in between. The CDR3 coding sequence is TGTGCCAGCAGCCAAGAGAGGGCAGCGTATAATTCACCCCTCCACTTT. It is translated as CASSQERAAYNSPLHF.

The V gene is TRBV21-1, the J gene TRBJ2-7; TRBD1, the table's D call, lacks a check against the DNA. TRBV21-1 is reported as a pseudogene. The CDR3 runs to 13 residues. The CDR3 DNA is TGTGCTAGCAGCAAAGATCGGGCAGGGGAGCAGTACTTC. It is translated as CASSKDRAGEQYF.

The rearrangement uses TRBV4-3 and TRBJ2-3; tentatively, D is TRBD1 or TRBD2 (5 bases each). The CDR3 contains 17 residues. The V gene lost 1 base and the J gene lost 0 bases, with 14 bases spanning the gap. Germline assignment: CDR1 LGHNA and CDR2 YSLEER. This chain's CDR3 is CASSQVAAGASTDTQYF. The CDR3 DNA reads as TGCGCCAGCAGCCAAGTCGCGGCCGGGGCGAGCACAGATACGCAGTATTTT.

CDR3 in amino acids: CASSIAHRTDTQYF. The CDR3 DNA follows: TGTGCCAGTAGTATTGCACATCGCACAGATACGCAGTATTTT. The rearrangement links TRBV19 to TRBJ2-3; D not resolved. The CDR3 extends over 14 amino acids. The germline V and J ends were trimmed by 3 bases and 1 base, with 8 bases remaining between them. Germline-derived CDR1 and CDR2 are LNHDA and SQIVND (reference sequence). The full variable domain, with the rest looked up from reference TRBV19 and TRBJ2-3, is DGGITQSPKYLFRKEGQNVTLSCEQNLNHDAMYWYRQDPGQGLRLIYYSQIVNDFQKGDIAEGYSVSREKKESFPLTVTSAQKNPTAFYLCASSIAHRTDTQYFGPGTRLTVL.

The V call is TRBV15, the J call TRBJ2-7; D remains unclear. Germline CDR1 reads LNHNV; CDR2 reads YYDKDF (reference sequence). This CDR3 is built from 17 residues. The V gene lost 0 bases and the J gene lost 0 bases, with 15 bases spanning the gap. CDR3 DNA: TGTGCCACCAGCAGAGATCTCGCCGGGTCGTTCTCCTACGAGCAGTACGTC. Its translation: CATSRDLAGSFSYEQYV.

For this clone: Additional DNA sequences in this sample encode the identical CDR3. V gene TRBV6-5 combines with J gene TRBJ1-2; D is unresolved. This CDR3 comprises 12 residues. Trimming cost V 0 bases and J 8 bases, with 7 bases left between them. CDR1 and CDR2 (germline): MNHEY, SVGAGI. This CDR3 reads CASSYSGGGYTF. The CDR3 DNA follows: TGTGCCAGCAGTTACTCGGGAGGGGGCTACACCTTC.

The chain is built from TRBV7-9 and TRBJ2-1; D assignment may be TRBD1 or TRBD2 (5 bases each). Trimming stripped 0 bases from V and 10 bases from J, with 7 bases between. The CDR3 is made up of 12 amino acids. Germline lookup yields CDR1 SEHNR and CDR2 FQNEAQ (reference sequence). The CDR3 region has the DNA TGTGCCAGCAGCTTAGCAGAGGGGGAGCAGTTCTTC. Translation gives CASSLAEGEQFF.

The DNA of the CDR3 is TGCGCCAGCAGCCAAGGGGTTGGCGAAAAACTGTTTTTT. Its translation: CASSQGVGEKLFF. The rearrangement uses TRBV4-3 and TRBJ1-4; D uncertain. Looked up from germline, CDR1 is LGHNA and CDR2 is YSLEER. V was shortened by 1 base and J by 8 bases, with 8 bases between the two germline ends. This CDR3 has 13 amino acids.

This chain uses TRBV7-2 with TRBJ2-1, with TRBD2 as a possible D gene (7 bases). The V gene lost 7 bases and the J gene lost 14 bases, with 21 bases spanning the gap. The CDR3 totals 13 residues. CDR1 is SGHTA, CDR2 FQGNSA, per germline. The CDR3 coding sequence is TGTGCCAGCACCCCTGGGGGGGGCCCGCGAGAGTTCTTC. Its translation: CASTPGGGPREFF.

The V and J genes are TRBV5-1 and TRBJ2-5, with D uncertain. Trimming removed 4 bases at V and 1 base at J, with 11 bases between. Per germline, CDR1 SGHRS and CDR2 YFSETQ. There are 14 residues in the CDR3. The CDR3 DNA is TGCGCCAGCAGCGTCAACCCCCCCCAAGAGACCCAGTACTTC. It specifies CASSVNPPQETQYF. The full variable domain, rest sourced from reference TRBV5-1 and TRBJ2-5, is KAGVTQTPRYLIKTRGQQVTLSCSPISGHRSVSWYQQTPGQGLQFLFEYFSETQRNKGNFPGRFSGRQFSNSRSEMNVSTLELGDSALYLCASSVNPPQETQYFGPGTRLLVL.

In this sample, this clone is medium-sized (0.01 to 0.1%). The V call is TRBV7-9, the J call TRBJ2-5, with D perhaps TRBD2 (7 bases). V dropped 0 bases and J dropped 4 bases, with 9 bases sitting between them. The CDR3 runs 14 residues. Germline CDR1 reads SEHNR; CDR2 reads FQNEAQ (reference sequence). DNA for the CDR3: TGTGCCAGCAGCTTAGCGGGGGGGCCAGAGACCCAGTACTTC. It codes for CASSLAGGPETQYF.

The chain has TRBV9 and TRBJ2-5; D possibly matches TRBD1 or TRBD2 (6 bases each). CDR1 and CDR2 (germline): SGDLS, YYNGEE. Trimming took off 0 bases at V and 4 bases at J, with 13 bases between the two ends. CDR3 length equals 15 residues. CDR3 region: CASSVVGGLGETQYF. CDR3 coding DNA: TGTGCCAGCAGCGTAGTGGGGGGCCTAGGAGAGACCCAGTACTTC.

V and J are TRBV12-5 and TRBJ1-1; weak D call: TRBD1 (6 bases). V lost 2 bases and J lost 6, with 16 bases in between. The CDR3 spans 15 residues. From germline, CDR1 is LGHNT and CDR2 FRNRAP. This chain's CDR3 is CASGLSDSRGAEAFF. The CDR3 DNA sequence: TGTGCTAGTGGTTTGTCGGACAGTCGGGGGGCTGAAGCTTTCTTT.

The rearrangement links TRBV4-3 to TRBJ2-1; maybe TRBD2 (5 bases). The CDR3 length is 16 residues. V gave up 1 base and J gave up 1 base, with 11 bases separating them. The germline CDR1 and CDR2 sequences are LGHNA and YSLEER. CDR3 loop: CASSQVGLASYNEQFF. The DNA for the CDR3 is TGCGCCAGCAGCCAAGTAGGCCTAGCTTCCTACAATGAGCAGTTCTTC.

This clone was observed a few times. The CDR3 here is CASSLVASGSVSTGELFF. CDR3 sequence (DNA): TGCGCCAGCAGCTTGGTAGCTAGCGGGAGTGTAAGCACCGGGGAGCTGTTTTTT. The rearrangement links TRBV5-1 to TRBJ2-2; 10 positions agree with TRBD2. V lost 0 bases and J lost 4; bases outside the gene matches: 9. Germline loops: CDR1 SGHRS, CDR2 YFSETQ. This CDR3 has 18 residues.

The V call is TRBV19, the J call TRBJ2-5, with 13 bases lining up with TRBD2. With V trimmed by 8 bases and J by 2 bases, 2 bases remained unmatched. Germline V lookup: CDR1 LNHDA, CDR2 SQIVND (reference sequence). The CDR3 has 14 amino acids. The CDR3, as DNA: TGTGCCAGTGGACTAGCGGGGGAGCAAGAGACCCAGTACTTC. Its translation is CASGLAGEQETQYF. Combining the CDR3 with reference TRBV19 and TRBJ2-5 gives the whole variable domain DGGITQSPKYLFRKEGQNVTLSCEQNLNHDAMYWYRQDPGQGLRLIYYSQIVNDFQKGDIAEGYSVSREKKESFPLTVTSAQKNPTAFYLCASGLAGEQETQYFGPGTRLLVL.

V gene TRBV7-2 combines with J gene TRBJ2-1; D assignment may be TRBD1 or TRBD2 (6 bases each). The CDR3 length is 12 residues. V was clipped by 2 bases and J by 10 bases, with 9 bases between them. CDR1 is SGHTA, CDR2 FQGNSA, per germline. The CDR3 nucleotides read TGTGCCAGCAGCTTACGGAGGGGGGAGCAGTTCTTC. This translates into CASSLRRGEQFF.

This clone has a handful of counts. The chain employs TRBV7-9 and TRBJ2-7; D is ambiguous. This CDR3 comprises 12 residues. Between the trimmed V and J ends, which lost 5 bases and 2 bases, there was a span of 7 bases. CDR1 and CDR2 from the germline V gene are SEHNR and FQNEAQ (reference sequence). The CDR3 loop is CASSVATYEQYF. CDR3 in DNA: TGTGCCAGCAGCGTCGCAACCTACGAGCAGTACTTC. The full variable domain, completed using reference TRBV7-9 and TRBJ2-7, is DTGVSQNPRHKITKRGQNVTFRCDPISEHNRLYWYRQTLGQGPEFLTYFQNEAQLEKSRLLSDRFSAERPKGSFSTLEIQRTEQGDSAMYLCASSVATYEQYFGPGTRLTVT.

The gene calls are TRBV4-1 and TRBJ1-5, with D maybe TRBD1 (5 bases). CDR3 length equals 13 residues. Germline V gene sequence: CDR1 MGHRA, CDR2 YSYEKL. Trimming stripped 3 bases from V and 7 bases from J, with 10 bases between. The CDR3 sequence: CASSQGPGQPQHF. The DNA for the CDR3 is TGCGCCAGCAGCCAGGGGCCCGGCCAGCCCCAGCATTTT.

This chain connects TRBV29-1 to TRBJ2-1, with D possibly matching TRBD2 (5 bases). V was pared by 5 bases and J by 0 bases, with 14 bases between. Germline values: CDR1 SQVTM, CDR2 ANQGSEA. This CDR3 region has 15 residues. The CDR3 nucleotides read TGCAGCGTTAAGGGAGACACCAGCTCCTACAATGAGCAGTTCTTC. It encodes CSVKGDTSSYNEQFF.